The 22 T cell receptor beta chains listed next were all sequenced from one sample in a study of regulatory T cells in long-lasting Graves disease. Time point defined: newly diagnosed GD, antithyroid drugs for less than 3 months. With RNA extracted from PBMCs as input, the TCR library was made. Through Arm-PCR of CDR3 regions and iRepertoire HTBI primers, TCR beta libraries were built. TCRdb analysed the multiplex PCR reads with MiXCR anew, one entry per CDR3 protein. The table lists 350,000 to 500,000 distinct CDR3 sequences, about 16% of them singletons. Another study also made use of these data, one on T cells in Graves' hyperthyroidism and ophthalmopathy.

The specimen comprised peripheral blood mononuclear cells (PBMCs), sampled at new diagnosis, from a patient treated with antithyroid drugs. These TCRs come from a woman younger than 45 with Graves disease.

The V gene is TRBV19, the J gene TRBJ1-1; D may be TRBD1 (5 bases). Germline V gene data show CDR1 as LNHDA and CDR2 as SQIVND (reference sequence). V dropped 3 bases and J dropped 6 bases, with 17 bases sitting between them. The CDR3 covers 15 residues. The DNA of the CDR3 is TGTGCCAGTAGTATCTCTAGTACAGGCCACCCTGAAGCTTTCTTT. This gives the protein CASSISSTGHPEAFF.

This clonotype has a count of ten or more. The V call is TRBV12-3 or TRBV12-4, the J call TRBJ1-1; possible D gene TRBD1, 6 bases. V was trimmed by 6 bases and J by 6 bases, leaving 8 bases between them. The length of the CDR3 is 11 residues. The CDR3 region has the DNA TGTGCCAGCAGAGCAGGGGCTGAAGCTTTCTTT. The encoded protein is CASRAGAEAFF.

The sample holds many counts of this clonotype. In DNA, the CDR3 is TGTGCCAGCTCACCACCGACTAGCGGACAAGAGACCCAGTACTTC. Residues: CASSPPTSGQETQYF. This chain uses TRBV18 with TRBJ2-5; TRBD2 aligns across 9 bases. With 0 bases clipped from V and 2 bases from J, the junction kept 1 base outside the gene matches. The CDR3 runs to 15 residues. Germline V gives CDR1 KGHSH, CDR2 LQKENI. The full variable domain, in which reference TRBV18 and TRBJ2-5 provide the parts outside the CDR3, is NAGVMQNPRHLVRRRGQEARLRCSPMKGHSHVYWYRQLPEEGLKFMVYLQKENIIDESGMPKERFSAEFPKEGPSILRIQQVVRGDSAAYFCASSPPTSGQETQYFGPGTRLLVL.

This clonotype was observed a few times. The chain links TRBV7-2 to TRBJ2-5, with D possibly being TRBD2 (7 bases). Trimming took off 8 bases at V and 7 bases at J, with 20 bases between the two ends. The CDR3 is 14 residues long. The germline gives CDR1 SGHTA, CDR2 FQGNSA. The CDR3 region is CASGYPSGGGTQYF. The DNA for the CDR3 is TGTGCCAGCGGTTACCCTAGCGGAGGGGGGACCCAGTACTTC.

This clonotype has only a few counts. The rearrangement joins TRBV6-2 or TRBV6-3 to TRBJ2-7, with 9 positions matching TRBD1. CDR3 length equals 16 residues. Germline CDR1 is MNHEY and CDR2 is SVGEGT. The junction had 9 bases not matched to a gene; V was cut back by 4 bases and J by 2 bases. The CDR3 DNA is TGTGCCAGCAGTTCCGGTACGGGACAGGGCACCTACGAGCAGTACTTC. Translation: CASSSGTGQGTYEQYF.

The genes are TRBV12-3 or TRBV12-4 and TRBJ2-1; 7 bases are a match to TRBD1. The CDR3 runs to 14 residues. V shed 5 bases and J 4 bases; nucleotides not matched to a gene: 5. The CDR3 region is CASSHPDRYNEQFF. CDR3 coding DNA: TGTGCCAGCAGTCATCCGGACAGGTACAATGAGCAGTTCTTC.

For this clonotype: Compared with germline, one end of the junction differs, possibly owing to a read error. The J gene is TRBJ1-1, the V gene TRBV6-5; D is perhaps TRBD1 (6 bases). The CDR3 covers 16 residues. Germline CDR1 is MNHEY and CDR2 is SVGAGI. In DNA form, the CDR3 reads TGTGCCAGCAGTTACGGGTTGGACAGTCGGTTCACTGAAGCTTCCTTT. It is translated as CASSYGLDSRFTEASF.

This clonotype has ten or more counts. The genes are TRBV29-1 and TRBJ2-7; 7 bases fit TRBD1. Germline V gives CDR1 SQVTM, CDR2 ANQGSEA. Trimming took 7 bases from V and 7 from J; bases not matched to a gene: 16. The CDR3 is 14 residues long. CDR3 residues: CSGTTRQGAGEQYF. The DNA for the CDR3 is TGCAGCGGCACGACCCGACAGGGTGCTGGGGAGCAGTACTTC.

The table lists this clonotype with many counts. The CDR3 protein is CATSANSEVVQPQHF. CDR3 nucleotide sequence: TGTGCCACCAGTGCCAATTCCGAGGTGGTACAGCCCCAGCATTTT. V and J are TRBV24-1 and TRBJ1-5; D is ambiguous. CDR1 and CDR2 (germline): KGHDR, SFDVKD. The CDR3 runs to 15 residues. V was shortened by 5 bases and J by 7 bases, with 17 bases between the two germline ends.

For this clonotype: A read error may explain this, as a much larger clone is one base away. J is TRBJ1-3 and V is TRBV7-2, with a weak D call TRBD1 (5 bases). This CDR3 contains 16 residues. The germline V gene encodes CDR1 SGHTA and CDR2 FQGNSA. The CDR3 sequence: CASSLGDARSGTTIYF. The CDR3 nucleotides read TGTGCCAGCAGCCTGGGGGACGCCCGCTCTGGAACCACCATATATTTT.

This clonotype has ten or more counts. J is TRBJ2-1 and V is TRBV28; 7 nucleotides line up with TRBD1. The CDR3 has 15 amino acids. Trimming at V came to 6 bases and at J to 0 bases, leaving 5 bases not matched to a gene. CDR1 and CDR2 from the germline V gene are MDHEN and SYDVKM. The CDR3 DNA reads TGTGCCAGCAGCGAAGAGGGGGCCTCCTACAATGAGCAGTTCTTC. The encoded protein is CASSEEGASYNEQFF.

Points on this clonotype: Given a much more abundant clone one base away, this may be a read error. This chain connects TRBV7-3 to TRBJ1-1; D is uncertain. Trimming removed 2 bases from V and 0 bases from J, with 7 bases in between. This CDR3 contains 14 residues. In germline, CDR1 is SGHTA, CDR2 FQGTGA. CDR3 region: CASSLDTVNTEAFF. CDR3 coding DNA: TGTGCCAGCAGCTTAGACACGGTGAACACTGAAGCTTTCTTT. Combining the CDR3 with reference TRBV7-3 and TRBJ1-1 gives the whole variable domain GAGVSQTPSNKVTEKGKYVELRCDPISGHTALYWYRQSLGQGPEFLIYFQGTGAADDSGLPNDRFFAVRPEGSVSTLKIQRTERGDSAVYLCASSLDTVNTEAFFGQGTRLTVV.

Concerning this clonotype: Since a far larger clone is one base different, this is likely a read error. The chain joins TRBV11-2 to TRBJ2-7; 10 nucleotides agree with TRBD2. The CDR3 loop spans 19 amino acids. V dropped 6 bases and J dropped 7; count of bases not matched to a gene: 24. Germline CDR1 reads SGHAT; CDR2 reads FQNNGV. The CDR3 bases are TGTGCCAGCAGTTCCGTTGGGGGGACTAGCGTAAGCTCCTACAATGAGCAGTACTTC. Its protein product is CASSSVGGTSVSSYNEQYF.

The chain joins TRBV9 to TRBJ2-7, with 12 bases matching TRBD2. Germline trimming cut 2 bases from V and 9 bases from J; bases unmatched to any gene: 6. The germline V gene has CDR1 SGDLS and CDR2 YYNGEE. The CDR3 sequence is 14 residues long. The CDR3 sequence: CASSVTSGGVGQYF. The DNA for the CDR3 is TGTGCCAGCAGCGTGACTAGCGGGGGCGTGGGGCAGTACTTC.

On this clonotype itself: This sequence may be a read error, since a much larger clone differs from it by one base. The J gene is TRBJ2-7, the V gene TRBV20-1, with D perhaps being TRBD1 or TRBD2 (5 bases each). There are 13 residues in the CDR3. Germline V CDR1 and CDR2: DFQATT, SNEGSKA (reference sequence). CDR3 sequence reads: CSASQGFDYGQYF. The CDR3 DNA reads as TGCAGTGCTTCGCAGGGATTCGACTACGGGCAGTACTTC.

In this sample, this clonotype turned up many times. The chain's CDR3 is CASSSLKTTAFNYGYTF. CDR3 in DNA: TGTGCCAGCAGTTCGTTAAAGACCACCGCCTTCAACTATGGCTACACCTTC. The chain couples TRBV28 to TRBJ1-2; D gene unclear. Germline values: CDR1 MDHEN, CDR2 SYDVKM. This CDR3 has 17 amino acids. Trimming left V 4 bases short and J 2 bases short, with 20 bases between.

In this sample, this clonotype turned up many times. The rearrangement joins TRBV2 to TRBJ2-7; the match to TRBD1 covers 11 bases. V was pared by 6 bases and J by 0 bases, with 1 base of the junction left unmatched. The CDR3 is 14 residues long. CDR1 and CDR2 from the germline V gene are SNHLY and FYNNEI. CDR3 sequence: CASRGQGVSYEQYF. CDR3 DNA: TGTGCCAGCAGGGGACAGGGGGTCTCCTACGAGCAGTACTTC.

The CDR3, as DNA: TGCAGCGACTCGGGTCGGGAAAACTACGAGCAGTACTTC. It translates to CSDSGRENYEQYF. V usage is TRBV29-1 and J usage is TRBJ2-7; D perhaps matches TRBD2 (5 bases). V dropped 7 bases and J dropped 3 bases, with 16 bases sitting between them. The V gene's germline CDR1 is SQVTM and CDR2 ANQGSEA. This CDR3 has 13 amino acids.

Many counts were recorded for this clonotype. This rearrangement joins TRBV7-2 to TRBJ2-1; unclear D gene. CDR1 is SGHTA and CDR2 is FQGNSA in the germline V gene. Trimming pared 3 bases from V and 6 bases from J, leaving 9 bases between. CDR3 size: 13 residues. CDR3 sequence: CASSFVGGNEQFF. CDR3 coding DNA: TGTGCCAGCAGCTTTGTCGGCGGCAATGAGCAGTTCTTC. Full variable domain (rest looked up from reference TRBV7-2 and TRBJ2-1): GAGVSQSPSNKVTEKGKDVELRCDPISGHTALYWYRQSLGQGLEFLIYFQGNSAPDKSGLPSDRFSAERTGGSVSTLTIQRTQQEDSAVYLCASSFVGGNEQFFGPGTRLTVL.

Many counts were recorded for this clonotype. This chain links TRBV4-1 with TRBJ2-7; D gene ambiguous. Germline V lookup: CDR1 MGHRA, CDR2 YSYEKL. Trimming took off 0 bases at V and 6 bases at J, with 9 bases between the two ends. The CDR3 is 13 amino acids. The CDR3 DNA reads TGCGCCAGCAGCCAAGAGATGAACACCGAGCAGTACTTC. Protein product: CASSQEMNTEQYF.

Turning to this clonotype: Since a much larger clone is just one base distant, this may be a read error. This chain links TRBV29-1 with TRBJ2-3; D unclear. The CDR3 has 12 residues. From germline, CDR1 is SQVTM and CDR2 ANQGSEA. CDR3 DNA sequence: TGCAGCGTTGAAGGCCCTAGTTTAACGCAGTGTTTT. It translates to CSVEGPSLTQCF.

The sample holds many counts of this clonotype. In DNA form, the CDR3 reads TGTGCCAGCAGTTTTCCAAAACTTTACCCGACGGAACGCACAGATACGCAGTATTTT. Its translation: CASSFPKLYPTERTDTQYF. This rearrangement joins TRBV12-3 or TRBV12-4 to TRBJ2-3; D call uncertain. The germline V and J ends were trimmed by 3 bases and 1 base, with 23 bases remaining between them. This CDR3 has 19 amino acids.